This TCR beta chain was captured in a study of T cells after yellow fever vaccination. Findings and limits, study-wide: Any FACS-sorted repertoire could hold abundant clonotypes that contaminate it from the bulk population. Post-booster reappearance was seen for most primary-vaccination clones (roughly 97% CD4, around 89% CD8).

The CDR3 has 15 amino acids. V was clipped by 3 bases and J by 1 base, with 11 bases between them. Germline V gene data show CDR1 as MNHEY and CDR2 as SMNVEV (reference sequence). UMIs were added to TCR cDNA along with a universal primer site when it was made by 5'RACE template switching. TCRdb itself ran the 5' RACE reads through MiXCR, one entry per CDR3 protein. This repertoire shows 170,000 or so distinct CDR3 sequences, 7% to 10% found once; its top ten account for roughly a third. In this sample, this clonotype turned up a few times. The antigen is not known. The sequences come from CD8+ T cells sorted from PBMCs, collected 45 days after the yellow fever booster vaccination. The TCR originated in a man aged 18-30 years who received the YFV17D yellow fever vaccine. The rearrangement joins TRBV27 to TRBJ2-3, with D possibly TRBD1 on 5 matching bases. In nucleotides, the CDR3 is TGTGCCAGCAGTTTGGTACAGGTTGGCACAGATACGCAGTATTTT. Encoded protein: CASSLVQVGTDTQYF.